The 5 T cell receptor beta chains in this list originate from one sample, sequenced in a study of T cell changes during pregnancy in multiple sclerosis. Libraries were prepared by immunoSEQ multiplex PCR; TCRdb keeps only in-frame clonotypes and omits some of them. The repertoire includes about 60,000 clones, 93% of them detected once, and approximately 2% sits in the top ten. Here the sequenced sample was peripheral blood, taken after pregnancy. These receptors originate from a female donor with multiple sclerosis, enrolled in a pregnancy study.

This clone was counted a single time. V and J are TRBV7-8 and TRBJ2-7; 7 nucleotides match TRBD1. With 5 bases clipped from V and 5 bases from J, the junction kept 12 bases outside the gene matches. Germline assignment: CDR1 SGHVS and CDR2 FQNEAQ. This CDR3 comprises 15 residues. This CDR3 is CASSGVTGIPNEQYF. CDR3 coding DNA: TGTGCCAGCAGCGGGGTGACAGGGATCCCCAACGAGCAGTACTTC.

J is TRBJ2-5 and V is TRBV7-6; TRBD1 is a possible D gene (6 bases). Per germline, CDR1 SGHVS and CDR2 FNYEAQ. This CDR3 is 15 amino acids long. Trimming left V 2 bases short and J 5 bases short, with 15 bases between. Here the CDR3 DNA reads TGTGCCAGCAGCTTAACCCAGGGGATCGCGGAGACCCAGTACTTC. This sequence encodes CASSLTQGIAETQYF.

CDR3 sequence (DNA): TGTGCCAGCAGCGCGTCAAGGCCTCGAGTAGCGGGACTCCAAGAGACCCAGTACTTC. Its translation: CASSASRPRVAGLQETQYF. The chain combines TRBV7-9 with TRBJ2-5; TRBD2 matches at 8 bases. CDR3 length: 19 amino acids. With 5 bases clipped from V and 1 base from J, the junction kept 18 bases outside the gene matches. Looked up from germline, CDR1 is SEHNR and CDR2 is FQNEAQ (reference sequence). Together with reference TRBV7-9 and TRBJ2-5, the CDR3 gives the full variable domain: DTGVSQNPRHKITKRGQNVTFRCDPISEHNRLYWYRQTLGQGPEFLTYFQNEAQLEKSRLLSDRFSAERPKGSFSTLEIQRTEQGDSAMYLCASSASRPRVAGLQETQYFGPGTRLLVL.

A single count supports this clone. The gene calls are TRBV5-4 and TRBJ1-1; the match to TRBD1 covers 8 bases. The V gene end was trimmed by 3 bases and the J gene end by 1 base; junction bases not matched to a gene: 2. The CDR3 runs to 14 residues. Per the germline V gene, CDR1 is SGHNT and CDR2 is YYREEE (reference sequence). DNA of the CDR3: TGTGCCAGCAGCTCCGGACAGGGGAACACTGAAGCTTTCTTT. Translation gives CASSSGQGNTEAFF.

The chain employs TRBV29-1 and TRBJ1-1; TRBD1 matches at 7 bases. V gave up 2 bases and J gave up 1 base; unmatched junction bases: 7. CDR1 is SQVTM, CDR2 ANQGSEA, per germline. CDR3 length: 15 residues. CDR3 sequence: CSVEYLGGPNTEAFF. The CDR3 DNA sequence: TGCAGCGTTGAATATTTAGGGGGCCCGAACACTGAAGCTTTCTTT.